The sequence of this T cell receptor (beta chain) was determined in a study of T cells in Graves' hyperthyroidism and ophthalmopathy. Researchers took RNA transcripts and amplified the TCR beta CDR3 regions from them. With the HTBI primer set, the TCR CDR3 went through a first round of RT-PCR. TCRdb re-called the multiplex PCR reads with MiXCR, one entry per CDR3 protein. There are some 300,000 distinct CDR3 sequences in the sample; about an eighth occur only once, and roughly 7.5% lies in the top ten. This clonotype occurred many times. Researchers barred patients who had uncontrolled infection, other autoimmune disease, pregnancy or lactation. The authors took PBMCs from 10 ml fresh peripheral blood. Deletions cut 7 bases from V and 2 bases from J, with 11 bases between. Germline CDR1 SNHLY, CDR2 FYNNEI. CDR3 length: 13 residues.

The clonotype was recovered from a woman in her 30s with Graves' hyperthyroidism that later progressed to Graves' ophthalmopathy. Specimen: blood. This chain joins TRBV2 and TRBJ2-5; D gene ambiguous. The CDR3 sequence is CASTFGYQETQYF. CDR3 nucleotides: TGTGCCAGCACTTTCGGCTATCAAGAGACCCAGTACTTC.